Shown below are 23 T cell receptor beta chains from a single sample sequenced in a study of blood T cell repertoires in COVID-19. Produced via immunoSEQ multiplex PCR; TCRdb's table is partial and in-frame only. The data hold 300,000 to 350,000 clones, with approximately 92% observed a single time. Sequences were obtained from peripheral blood. The receptor source for this set is a woman younger than 45 with COVID-19, enrolled during active disease.

The gene calls are TRBV5-1 and TRBJ2-7; D possibly corresponds to TRBD2 (6 bases). Germline V gene sequence: CDR1 SGHRS, CDR2 YFSETQ. This CDR3 spans 13 amino acids. The V and J ends lost 8 bases and 2 bases respectively, with 14 bases between them. The CDR3 DNA reads TGCGCCAGTTATAGGGACTTCGCCTACGAGCAGTACTTC. It translates to CASYRDFAYEQYF.

The chain employs TRBV2 and TRBJ2-7, with D uncertain. V was cut by 2 bases and J by 3 bases, with 8 bases left in between. The germline CDR1 and CDR2 sequences are SNHLY and FYNNEI. The CDR3 extends over 13 amino acids. CDR3 in DNA: TGTGCCAGCAGTGAATTCCCCCGCTACGAGCAGTACTTC. Protein product: CASSEFPRYEQYF.

The rearrangement joins TRBV7-9 to TRBJ1-2; TRBD1 matches 8 bases. The ends lost 5 bases at V and 5 bases at J; junction bases unmatched: 10. The length of the CDR3 is 15 residues. Germline V lookup: CDR1 SEHNR, CDR2 FQNEAQ (reference sequence). The CDR3 loop is CASSVKTGDRYGYTF. CDR3 DNA sequence: TGTGCCAGCAGCGTAAAGACAGGGGATCGGTATGGCTACACCTTC. The variable domain in full, completed from reference TRBV7-9 and TRBJ1-2, reads DTGVSQNPRHKITKRGQNVTFRCDPISEHNRLYWYRQTLGQGPEFLTYFQNEAQLEKSRLLSDRFSAERPKGSFSTLEIQRTEQGDSAMYLCASSVKTGDRYGYTFGSGTRLTVV.

This chain joins TRBV21-1 and TRBJ1-5; the table's D call of TRBD1 was not tested on the DNA. TRBV21-1 is a listed pseudogene. The CDR3 covers 19 residues. The CDR3 sequence: CASRKGTARDLYSNQPQHF. The CDR3 DNA reads as TGTGCCAGCAGAAAGGGGACAGCCAGAGACCTATATAGCAATCAGCCCCAGCATTTT.

This clone was seen a single time. V usage is TRBV6-5 and J usage is TRBJ2-7, with TRBD1 as a possible D gene (5 bases). Germline CDR1 and CDR2: MNHEY and SVGAGI. Trimming shortened V by 0 bases and J by 4 bases, and 13 bases separated the two germline ends. This CDR3 is 15 amino acids long. The CDR3 DNA reads TGTGCCAGCAGTTACTCACCGGGTTACAGGTACGAGCAGTACTTC. Its protein product is CASSYSPGYRYEQYF.

The V call is TRBV5-1, the J call TRBJ2-1; D may be TRBD1 (5 bases). Germline V lookup: CDR1 SGHRS, CDR2 YFSETQ. Trimming left V 2 bases short and J 7 bases short, with 10 bases between. The CDR3 has 13 amino acids. The CDR3 nucleotides read TGCGCCAGCAGCTTAAGGGGTGGTAATGAGCAGTTCTTC. Residues: CASSLRGGNEQFF.

The rearrangement uses TRBV5-6 and TRBJ2-2; D is perhaps TRBD2 (7 bases). The CDR3 sequence is 16 residues long. The germline V and J ends were trimmed by 1 base and 4 bases, with 14 bases remaining between them. From germline, CDR1 is SGHDT and CDR2 YYEEEE. CDR3 in amino acids: CASSLWGGAGTGELFF. The CDR3 DNA reads TGTGCCAGCAGCTTGTGGGGGGGCGCTGGCACCGGGGAGCTGTTTTTT.

The chain uses TRBV5-4 and TRBJ2-7, with TRBD2 identical over 11 bases. The trim removed 3 bases at V and 0 bases at J, leaving 5 bases unmatched. CDR1 and CDR2 (germline): SGHNT, YYREEE (reference sequence). The CDR3 is made up of 16 amino acids. The CDR3 DNA reads as TGTGCCAGCAGCTCGGGGACTAGCGGCAGCTCCTACGAGCAGTACTTC. It specifies CASSSGTSGSSYEQYF.

CDR3 nucleotide sequence: TGCGCCAGCGCCGTGAGCTCCTACAATGAGCAGTTCTTC. Amino acid sequence: CASAVSSYNEQFF. V and J are TRBV5-1 and TRBJ2-1; no reliable D call. V lost 7 bases, J lost 0 bases, and 8 bases lay in between. The germline V gene encodes CDR1 SGHRS and CDR2 YFSETQ. The CDR3 has 13 residues.

V gene TRBV12-1 combines with J gene TRBJ2-5; TRBD2 is taken as the D call from the table, unchecked against the DNA. TRBV12-1 is shown as a pseudogene. The CDR3 consists of 19 residues. The CDR3 reads CASSVGTSGSEGLEETQYF. The CDR3 nucleotides are TGTGCCAGCAGCGTCGGGACTAGCGGGAGTGAAGGGCTGGAGGAGACCCAGTACTTC.

CDR3 DNA sequence: TGTGCCATCAGACTAGCCTCCTACAATGAGCAGTTCTTC. It yields the protein CAIRLASYNEQFF. The chain is built from TRBV10-3 and TRBJ2-1; TRBD2 might be the D (6 bases). V lost 6 bases and J 0 bases, leaving 6 bases between the germline ends. CDR1 and CDR2 from the germline V gene are ENHRY and SYGVKD. The CDR3 has 13 residues.

The chain employs TRBV7-9 and TRBJ2-5, with TRBD2 as a possible D gene (6 bases). V lost 4 bases, J lost 1 base, and 13 bases lay in between. The CDR3 extends over 15 amino acids. The germline V gene has CDR1 SEHNR and CDR2 FQNEAQ (reference sequence). Here the CDR3 DNA reads TGTGCCAGCAGCTCACGGAGGGCCCCCCAAGAGACCCAGTACTTC. Translation: CASSSRRAPQETQYF.

The chain combines TRBV3-1 (or the pseudogene TRBV3-2) with TRBJ2-7; the match to TRBD2 covers 12 bases. CDR3 length equals 16 residues. V was clipped by 0 bases and J by 3 bases; unmatched bases: 3. Germline loops: CDR1 LGHDT, CDR2 YNNKEL (reference sequence). CDR3 residues: CASSQELTSGSYEQYF. The CDR3 nucleotides read TGTGCCAGCAGCCAAGAGCTGACTAGCGGGAGCTACGAGCAGTACTTC.

V usage is TRBV18 and J usage is TRBJ2-5, with D perhaps matching TRBD1 (5 bases). The CDR3 consists of 13 residues. The germline V and J ends were trimmed by 0 bases and 13 bases, with 15 bases remaining between them. From germline, CDR1 is KGHSH and CDR2 LQKENI. The CDR3 protein is CASSPPLGVPRYF. CDR3 bases: TGTGCCAGCTCACCACCGTTAGGGGTCCCCCGGTACTTC.

The rearrangement uses TRBV30 and TRBJ1-3; D possibly corresponds to TRBD1 (5 bases). Germline V gives CDR1 GTSNPN, CDR2 SVGIG (reference sequence). The V and J ends lost 3 bases and 2 bases respectively, with 8 bases between them. The CDR3 length is 13 residues. The CDR3 DNA sequence: TGTGCCTGGAGCCGGGGGACTGGAAACACCATATATTTT. Its protein is CAWSRGTGNTIYF.

This chain connects TRBV2 to TRBJ2-3; D possibly corresponds to TRBD2 (5 bases). The CDR3 totals 14 residues. Trimming took off 4 bases at V and 5 bases at J, with 13 bases between the two ends. CDR1 is SNHLY, CDR2 FYNNEI, per germline. For the CDR3, the DNA is TGTGCCAGCAGTGCTCTACGGGAAAGAGATACGCAGTATTTT. Its translation is CASSALRERDTQYF.

This clone is a singleton in its sample. The rearrangement uses TRBV4-1 and TRBJ1-5; D gene ambiguous. The CDR3 extends over 15 amino acids. The ends were cut back, 0 bases at V and 4 bases at J, with 10 bases in the middle. From germline, CDR1 is MGHRA and CDR2 YSYEKL. The CDR3 sequence is CASSQDLSGNQPQHF. The CDR3 bases are TGCGCCAGCAGCCAAGATCTTAGCGGGAATCAGCCCCAGCATTTT.

The chain has TRBV5-4 and TRBJ1-1, with a weak D call TRBD1 (6 bases). The CDR3 runs to 16 residues. V was clipped by 4 bases and J by 1 base, with 17 bases between them. Per the germline V gene, CDR1 is SGHNT and CDR2 is YYREEE (reference sequence). CDR3: CASSAIFGQKNTEAFF. CDR3 nucleotide sequence: TGTGCCAGCAGCGCCATATTCGGACAGAAGAACACTGAAGCTTTCTTT.

The rearrangement links TRBV24-1 to TRBJ1-1; 7 nucleotides match TRBD1. This CDR3 is 14 amino acids long. CDR1 is KGHDR and CDR2 is SFDVKD in the germline V gene. The ends lost 5 bases at V and 4 bases at J; junction bases unmatched: 6. CDR3 region: CATSAAGGSTEAFF. The DNA of the CDR3 is TGTGCCACCAGTGCGGCAGGGGGTTCCACTGAAGCTTTCTTT.

The chain recombines TRBV25-1 with TRBJ2-1; D unclear. This CDR3 is built from 13 residues. Germline-derived CDR1 and CDR2 are MGHDK and SYGVNS. V lost 4 bases, J lost 4 bases, and 8 bases lay in between. CDR3: CASSVIEYNEQFF. CDR3 nucleotide sequence: TGTGCCAGCAGTGTGATTGAGTACAATGAGCAGTTCTTC.

The rearrangement uses TRBV12-5 and TRBJ2-2, with 11 bases lining up with TRBD1. Per germline, CDR1 LGHNT and CDR2 FRNRAP. V trimming: 1 base; J trimming: 5 bases; junction bases outside the gene matches: 9. The CDR3 runs 18 residues. The CDR3 spells CASGLDPGQGARTGELFF. CDR3 coding DNA: TGTGCTAGTGGTTTGGACCCTGGACAGGGGGCTCGGACCGGGGAGCTGTTTTTT. Using reference TRBV12-5 and TRBJ2-2 for the parts outside the CDR3, the full variable domain is DARVTQTPRHKVTEMGQEVTMRCQPILGHNTVFWYRQTMMQGLELLAYFRNRAPLDDSGMPKDRFSAEMPDATLATLKIQPSEPRDSAVYFCASGLDPGQGARTGELFFGEGSRLTVL.

The rearrangement links TRBV10-2 to TRBJ2-3; 8 bases agree with TRBD2. V lost 5 bases to trimming and J lost 4 bases; unmatched junction nucleotides: 8. CDR1 is WSHSY and CDR2 is SAAADI in the germline V gene. The CDR3 totals 15 residues. The CDR3 sequence is CASSSPGLVPDTQYF. Here the CDR3 DNA reads TGCGCCAGCAGTTCCCCGGGACTAGTACCAGATACGCAGTATTTT.

This chain joins TRBV19 and TRBJ2-1, with TRBD1 matching over 9 bases. Germline CDR1 reads LNHDA; CDR2 reads SQIVND (reference sequence). This CDR3 has 15 amino acids. V lost 1 base to trimming and J lost 7 bases; unmatched junction nucleotides: 5. CDR3 nucleotide sequence: TGTGCCAGTAGTATAGTTCGGGGACAGGGAAATGAGCAGTTCTTC. This translates into CASSIVRGQGNEQFF.